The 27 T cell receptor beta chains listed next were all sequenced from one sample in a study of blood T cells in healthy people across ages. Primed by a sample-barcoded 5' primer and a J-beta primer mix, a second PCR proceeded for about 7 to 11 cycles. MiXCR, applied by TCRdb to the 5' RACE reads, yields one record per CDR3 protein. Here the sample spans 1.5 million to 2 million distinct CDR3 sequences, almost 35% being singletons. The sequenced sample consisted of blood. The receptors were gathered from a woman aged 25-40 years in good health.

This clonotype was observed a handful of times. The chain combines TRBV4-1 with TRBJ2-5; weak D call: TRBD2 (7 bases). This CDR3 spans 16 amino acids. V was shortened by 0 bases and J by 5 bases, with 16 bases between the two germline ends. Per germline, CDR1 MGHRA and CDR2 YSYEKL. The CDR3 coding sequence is TGCGCCAGCAGCCAAGATTTTGGGGGGGGCGGGGAGACCCAGTACTTC. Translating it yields CASSQDFGGGGETQYF.

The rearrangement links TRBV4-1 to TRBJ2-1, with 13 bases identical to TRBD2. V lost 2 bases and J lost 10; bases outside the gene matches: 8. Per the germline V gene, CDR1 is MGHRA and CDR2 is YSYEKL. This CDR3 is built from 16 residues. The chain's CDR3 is CASSQRTSGGPYEQFF. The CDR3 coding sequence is TGCGCCAGCAGCCAACGGACTAGCGGGGGCCCCTACGAGCAGTTCTTC.

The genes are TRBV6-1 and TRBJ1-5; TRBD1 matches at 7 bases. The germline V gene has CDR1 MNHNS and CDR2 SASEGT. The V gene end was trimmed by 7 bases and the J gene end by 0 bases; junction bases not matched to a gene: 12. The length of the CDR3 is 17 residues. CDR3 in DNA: TGTGCCAGCATCTGGACAGGATCCCAATATAGCAATCAGCCCCAGCATTTT. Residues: CASIWTGSQYSNQPQHF.

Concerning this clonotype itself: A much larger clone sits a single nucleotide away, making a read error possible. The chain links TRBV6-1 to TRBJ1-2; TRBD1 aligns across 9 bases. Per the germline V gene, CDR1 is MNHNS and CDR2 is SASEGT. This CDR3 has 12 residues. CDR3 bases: TGTGCCGGCAGTGCGGGACAGGGTCTCTACACCTTC. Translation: CAGSAGQGLYTF.

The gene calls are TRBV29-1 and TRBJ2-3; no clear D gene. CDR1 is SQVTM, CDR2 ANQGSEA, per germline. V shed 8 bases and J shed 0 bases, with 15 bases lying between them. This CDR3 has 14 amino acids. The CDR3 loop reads CSTFGDMSTDTQYF. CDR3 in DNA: TGCAGCACCTTCGGCGACATGAGCACAGATACGCAGTATTTT.

CDR3 DNA: TGCGCCAGCAGCCAAGGCCCATTTCTGCCTAGCACAGATACGCAGTATTTT. Its protein is CASSQGPFLPSTDTQYF. The rearrangement uses TRBV4-1 and TRBJ2-3, with D hard to call. The CDR3 is made up of 17 amino acids. The V end was cut by 1 base, the J end by 0 bases, with 14 bases between. CDR1 is MGHRA and CDR2 is YSYEKL in the germline V gene.

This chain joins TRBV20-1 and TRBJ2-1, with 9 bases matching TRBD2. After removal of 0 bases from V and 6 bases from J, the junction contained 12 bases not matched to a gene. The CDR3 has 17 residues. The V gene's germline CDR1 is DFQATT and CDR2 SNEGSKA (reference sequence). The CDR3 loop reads CSARDPTRAGGFNEQFF. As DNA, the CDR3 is TGCAGTGCTAGAGACCCTACGCGAGCGGGGGGTTTCAATGAGCAGTTCTTC.

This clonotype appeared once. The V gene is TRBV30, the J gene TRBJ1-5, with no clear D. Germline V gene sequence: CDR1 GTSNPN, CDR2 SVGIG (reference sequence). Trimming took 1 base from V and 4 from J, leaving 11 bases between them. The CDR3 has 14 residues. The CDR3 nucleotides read TGTGCCTGGAGTGACTTGGCAGTGAATCAGCCCCAGCATTTT. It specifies CAWSDLAVNQPQHF.

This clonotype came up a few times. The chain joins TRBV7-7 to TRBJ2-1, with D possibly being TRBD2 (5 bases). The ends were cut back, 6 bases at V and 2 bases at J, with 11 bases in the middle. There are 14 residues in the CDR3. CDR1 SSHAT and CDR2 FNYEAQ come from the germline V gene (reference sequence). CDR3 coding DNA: TGTGCCAGCAGGGAGGCGGTTACCTACAATGAGCAGTTCTTC. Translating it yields CASREAVTYNEQFF. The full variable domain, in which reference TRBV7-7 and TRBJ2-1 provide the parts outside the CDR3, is GAGVSQSPRYKVTKRGQDVTLRCDPISSHATLYWYQQALGQGPEFLTYFNYEAQPDKSGLPSDRFSAERPEGSISTLTIQRTEQRDSAMYRCASREAVTYNEQFFGPGTRLTVL.

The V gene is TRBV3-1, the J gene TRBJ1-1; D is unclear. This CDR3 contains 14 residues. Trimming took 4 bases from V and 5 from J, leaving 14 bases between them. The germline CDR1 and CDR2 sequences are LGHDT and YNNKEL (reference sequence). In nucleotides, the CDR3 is TGTGCCAGCAGCCCTGCATCCCAGAAGACTGAAGCTTTCTTT. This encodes CASSPASQKTEAFF.

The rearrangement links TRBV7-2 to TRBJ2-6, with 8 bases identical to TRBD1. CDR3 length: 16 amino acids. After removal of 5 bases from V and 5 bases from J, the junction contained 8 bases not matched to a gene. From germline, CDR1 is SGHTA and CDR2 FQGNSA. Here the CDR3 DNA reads TGTGCCAGCAGCCCGGACAGGGTGAGGCGGGCCAACGTCCTGACTTTC. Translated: CASSPDRVRRANVLTF.

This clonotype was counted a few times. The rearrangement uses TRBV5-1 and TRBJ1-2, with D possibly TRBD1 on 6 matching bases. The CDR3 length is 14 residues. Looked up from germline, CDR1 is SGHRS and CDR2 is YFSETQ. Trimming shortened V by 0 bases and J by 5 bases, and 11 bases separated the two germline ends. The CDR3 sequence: CASSLEGGDYGYTF. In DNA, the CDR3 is TGCGCCAGCAGCTTGGAGGGGGGGGATTATGGCTACACCTTC.

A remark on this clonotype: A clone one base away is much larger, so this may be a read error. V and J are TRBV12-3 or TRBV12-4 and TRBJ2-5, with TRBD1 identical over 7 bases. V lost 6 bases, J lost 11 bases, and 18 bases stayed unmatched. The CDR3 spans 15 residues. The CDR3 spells CASSGTESSYNEQYF. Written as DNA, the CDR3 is TGTGCCAGCAGCGGGACAGAGTCCTCCTACAATGAGCAGTACTTC.

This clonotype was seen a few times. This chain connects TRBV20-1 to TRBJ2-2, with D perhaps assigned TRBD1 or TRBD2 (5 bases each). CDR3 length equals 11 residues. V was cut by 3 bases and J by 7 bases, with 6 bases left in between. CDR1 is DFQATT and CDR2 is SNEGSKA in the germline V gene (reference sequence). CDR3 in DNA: TGCAGTGCTAGGAGGGGCGGGGAGCTGTTTTTT. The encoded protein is CSARRGGELFF.

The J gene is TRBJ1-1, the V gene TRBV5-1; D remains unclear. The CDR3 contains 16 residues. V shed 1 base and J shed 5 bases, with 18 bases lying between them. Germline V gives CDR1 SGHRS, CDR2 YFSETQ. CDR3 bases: TGCGCCAGCAGCTTGTGGTTCGATAAGCTGGAGACTGAAGCTTTCTTT. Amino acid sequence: CASSLWFDKLETEAFF.

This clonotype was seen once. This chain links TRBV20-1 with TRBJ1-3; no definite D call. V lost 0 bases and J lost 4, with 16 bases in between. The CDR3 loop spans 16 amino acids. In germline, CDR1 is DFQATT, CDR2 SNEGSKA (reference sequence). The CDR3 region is CSARDSVARAGNTIYF. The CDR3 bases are TGCAGTGCTAGAGATAGTGTAGCCCGGGCCGGAAACACCATATATTTT.

CDR3 nucleotides: TGTGCCAGCAGCGGGGGGAACACAGATACGCAGTATTTT. Residues: CASSGGNTDTQYF. The chain has TRBV7-9 and TRBJ2-3; tentative D call: TRBD2 (6 bases). Germline V gives CDR1 SEHNR, CDR2 FQNEAQ (reference sequence). Trimming shortened V by 5 bases and J by 2 bases, and 8 bases separated the two germline ends. The CDR3 extends over 13 amino acids.

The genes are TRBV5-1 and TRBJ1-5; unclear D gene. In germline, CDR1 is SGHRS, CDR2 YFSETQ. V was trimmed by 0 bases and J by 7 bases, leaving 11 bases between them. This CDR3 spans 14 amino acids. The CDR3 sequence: CASSLGGLEQPQHF. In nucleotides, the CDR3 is TGCGCCAGCAGCTTGGGAGGGCTTGAACAGCCCCAGCATTTT.

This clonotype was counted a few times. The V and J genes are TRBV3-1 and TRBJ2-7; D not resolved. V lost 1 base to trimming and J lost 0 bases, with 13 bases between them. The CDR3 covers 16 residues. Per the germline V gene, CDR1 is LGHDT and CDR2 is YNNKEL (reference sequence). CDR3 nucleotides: TGTGCCAGCAGCCAAGGAATTGGCTGGGGCTCCTACGAGCAGTACTTC. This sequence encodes CASSQGIGWGSYEQYF.

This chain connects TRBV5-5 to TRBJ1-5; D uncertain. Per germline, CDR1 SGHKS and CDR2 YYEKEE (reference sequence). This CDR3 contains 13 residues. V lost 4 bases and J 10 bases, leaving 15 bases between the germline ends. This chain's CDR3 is CASSQQPKGPQHF. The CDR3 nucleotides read TGTGCCAGCAGCCAACAGCCCAAGGGACCCCAGCATTTT.

CDR3 in amino acids: CASSSTGEAQYF. CDR3 coding DNA: TGTGCCAGCAGCTCGACAGGGGAAGCGCAGTATTTT. This chain connects TRBV13 to TRBJ2-3, with TRBD1 matching over 8 bases. Germline V gene sequence: CDR1 PRHDT, CDR2 FYEKMQ (reference sequence). This CDR3 is built from 12 residues. V trimming: 4 bases; J trimming: 10 bases; junction bases outside the gene matches: 4.

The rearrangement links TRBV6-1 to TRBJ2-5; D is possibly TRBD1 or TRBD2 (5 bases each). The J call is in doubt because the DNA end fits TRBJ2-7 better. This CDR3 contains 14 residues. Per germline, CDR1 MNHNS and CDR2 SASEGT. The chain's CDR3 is CASTGGTAAAEQYF. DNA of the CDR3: TGTGCCAGCACGGGTGGGACGGCGGCTGCCGAGCAGTACTTC.

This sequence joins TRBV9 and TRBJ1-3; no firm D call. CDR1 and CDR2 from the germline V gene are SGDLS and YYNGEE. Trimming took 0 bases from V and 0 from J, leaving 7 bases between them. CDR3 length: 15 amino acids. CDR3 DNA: TGTGCCAGCAGCGTAGGTCGGAACTCTGGAAACACCATATATTTT. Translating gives CASSVGRNSGNTIYF.

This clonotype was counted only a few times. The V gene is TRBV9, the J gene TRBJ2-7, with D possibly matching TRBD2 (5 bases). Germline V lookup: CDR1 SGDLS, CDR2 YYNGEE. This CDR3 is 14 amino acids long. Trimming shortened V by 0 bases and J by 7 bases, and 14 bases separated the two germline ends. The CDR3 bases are TGTGCCAGCAGCGTAGACGGTACAACGGGGGAGCAGTACTTC. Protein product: CASSVDGTTGEQYF.

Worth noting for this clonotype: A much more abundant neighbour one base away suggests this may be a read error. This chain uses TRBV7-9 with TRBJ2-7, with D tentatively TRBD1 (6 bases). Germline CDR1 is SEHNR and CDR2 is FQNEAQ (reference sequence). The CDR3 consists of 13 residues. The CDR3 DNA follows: TGTACCAGCAGCTCGACAGGTTTCTACGAGCAGTACTTC. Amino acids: CTSSSTGFYEQYF.

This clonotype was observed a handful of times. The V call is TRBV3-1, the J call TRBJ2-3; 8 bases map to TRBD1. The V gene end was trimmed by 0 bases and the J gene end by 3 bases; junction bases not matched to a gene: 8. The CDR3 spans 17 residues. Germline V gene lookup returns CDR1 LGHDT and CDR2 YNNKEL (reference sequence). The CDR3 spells CASSQDLGQGWTDTQYF. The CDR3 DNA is TGTGCCAGCAGCCAAGATCTTGGACAGGGATGGACAGATACGCAGTATTTT.

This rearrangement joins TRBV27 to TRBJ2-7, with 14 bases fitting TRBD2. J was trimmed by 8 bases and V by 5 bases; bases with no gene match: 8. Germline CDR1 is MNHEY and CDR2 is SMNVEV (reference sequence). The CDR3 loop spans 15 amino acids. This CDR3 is CASSPGLAGVVKQYF. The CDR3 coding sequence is TGTGCCAGCAGTCCGGGACTAGCGGGAGTGGTTAAGCAGTACTTC.